The 3 T cell receptor beta chains listed next were all sequenced from one sample in a study of blood T cells in healthy people across ages. Combining a sample-barcoded 5' primer with a J-beta primer mix, a second PCR ran for about 7 to 11 cycles. MiXCR was run by TCRdb on the 5' RACE reads, yielding one entry per CDR3 protein. The sample yields roughly 1.5 million distinct CDR3 sequences, 35% to 45% seen once. Sequencing was done on a sample of blood. These receptors originate from a woman in her late teens or twenties in good health.

The CDR3 DNA is TGCAGTGCTGCGGGGACTTACTACAATGAGCAGTTCTTC. Translation gives CSAAGTYYNEQFF. The chain joins TRBV20-1 to TRBJ2-1; weak D call: TRBD2 (6 bases). The CDR3 runs to 13 residues. Germline V CDR1 and CDR2: DFQATT, SNEGSKA (reference sequence). The V and J ends lost 5 bases and 3 bases respectively, with 11 bases between them.

The chain uses TRBV5-1 and TRBJ2-7; 7 nucleotides match TRBD1. Trimming removed 4 bases from V and 3 bases from J; junction bases left unmatched: 7. The CDR3 sequence is 14 residues long. In germline, CDR1 is SGHRS, CDR2 YFSETQ. CDR3 in amino acids: CASSAGTVDYEQYF. CDR3 coding DNA: TGCGCCAGCAGCGCTGGGACAGTTGACTACGAGCAGTACTTC.

The chain recombines TRBV7-2 with TRBJ2-1; D unresolved. The CDR3 runs 13 residues. Trimming stripped 6 bases from V and 3 bases from J, with 9 bases between. Germline V gene data show CDR1 as SGHTA and CDR2 as FQGNSA. The CDR3 nucleotides read TGTGCCAGCAGGTTAAAGGGCTACAATGAGCAGTTCTTC. Amino acids: CASRLKGYNEQFF.